Listed below are T cell receptor beta chains from one sample, sequenced in a study of blood T cells in healthy people across ages. MiXCR, run by TCRdb on the 5' RACE reads, gives a single entry per CDR3 protein. The sample lists 800,000 to 950,000 distinct CDR3 sequences; 30% to 45% were seen once. Source material: blood. These receptors were collected from a young man in good health. Both conserved end residues are trimmed from each CDR3. Each record gives: J gene, V gene, clone size, CDR3 protein. Clone size is given for some rows only: seen once, a few or many times, or a class if the clone is expanded.

>TRBJ2-4|TRBV29-1|many
SVDISDIQY
>TRBJ2-5|TRBV6-1|NA
ASSARDISKGEQY
>TRBJ1-2|TRBV20-1|NA
SAETGGIRGGYT
>TRBJ1-6|TRBV27|many
ASSLRGSPLH
>TRBJ1-1|TRBV15|few
ATVRISGSTTEAF
>TRBJ2-1|TRBV6-6|NA
ASSYSPQTNSYNEQF
>TRBJ1-1|TRBV20-1|NA
SARGGGGGEAF
>TRBJ1-2|TRBV6-6|many
ASSYLSTYGYT
>TRBJ2-7|TRBV7-9|many
ASSLVPQSYEQY
>TRBJ1-5|TRBV13|NA
ASSRGVNGPNQPQH
>TRBJ2-5|TRBV6-6|few
ASSYSTGPRETQY
>TRBJ1-2|TRBV9|many
ASSGRPYGYT
>TRBJ1-5|TRBV7-2|NA
ASSFDRGFNQPQH
>TRBJ1-2|TRBV12-3/TRBV12-4|many
ASSLGVSNYGYT
>TRBJ2-3|TRBV3-1|few
ASSPGGKGPTDTQY
>TRBJ2-7|TRBV7-6|few
ASSLSSAGSRNEQY
>TRBJ1-2|TRBV10-3|NA
AINEEVGREFYGYT
>TRBJ2-1|TRBV9|many
ASSKGTSFPYNEQF
>TRBJ2-5|TRBV20-1|few
SARGGRGNVNEQY
>TRBJ1-2|TRBV29-1|NA
SVESGPGGYT
>TRBJ1-2|TRBV6-1|NA
ASREAGGNGYT
>TRBJ1-1|TRBV20-1|NA
SARKAGDAF
>NA|TRBV4-3|NA
ASSQDRQFSYNEQY
>TRBJ1-2|TRBV27|many
ASSPGEEGYT
>TRBJ1-4|TRBV6-6|NA
ASVSPEQPEKLF
>TRBJ2-5|TRBV7-8|few
ASSPSRDRGRNEQY
>TRBJ2-1|TRBV4-2|NA
ASGHTRARGPLGSYNEQF
>TRBJ2-3|TRBV25-1|many
ASSLGAGDTQY
>TRBJ2-5|TRBV7-2|NA
ASSVGGELETQY
>TRBJ2-1|TRBV4-2|few
ASSQERTSGVHEQF
>TRBJ1-2|TRBV7-9|few
ASSFIGTGSGYT
>TRBJ2-2|TRBV12-3/TRBV12-4|few
ASSTRTGNTGELF
>TRBJ1-6|TRBV12-3/TRBV12-4|few
ASSSSLDRGDSPLH
>TRBJ1-5|TRBV6-2/TRBV6-3|NA
ASSAKTGFGNQPQH
>TRBJ2-7|TRBV4-3|few
ASSQDTAGGYEQY
>TRBJ2-7|TRBV4-3|many
ASSHDWESNEQY
>TRBJ1-4|TRBV7-3|NA
ASSIVRGEKLF
>TRBJ2-1|TRBV15|NA
ATSRVVGLDEQF